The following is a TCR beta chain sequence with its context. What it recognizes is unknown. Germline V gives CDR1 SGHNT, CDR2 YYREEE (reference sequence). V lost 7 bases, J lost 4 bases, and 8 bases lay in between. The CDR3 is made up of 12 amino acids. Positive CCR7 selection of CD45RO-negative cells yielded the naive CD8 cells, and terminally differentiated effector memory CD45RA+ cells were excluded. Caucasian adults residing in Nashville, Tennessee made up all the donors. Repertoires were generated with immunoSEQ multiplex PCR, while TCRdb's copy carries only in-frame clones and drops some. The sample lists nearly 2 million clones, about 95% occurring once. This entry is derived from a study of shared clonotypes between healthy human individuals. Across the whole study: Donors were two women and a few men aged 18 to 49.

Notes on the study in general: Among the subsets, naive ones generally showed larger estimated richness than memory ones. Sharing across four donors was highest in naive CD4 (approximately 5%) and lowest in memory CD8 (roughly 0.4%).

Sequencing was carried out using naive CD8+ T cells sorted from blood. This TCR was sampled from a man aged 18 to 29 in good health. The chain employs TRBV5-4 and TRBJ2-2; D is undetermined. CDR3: CASGATTGELFF. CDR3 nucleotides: TGTGCCAGCGGAGCGACCACCGGGGAGCTGTTTTTT.